Below, one T cell receptor beta chain is given with its context. Those enrolled, adults aged 18 to 89 years, came from 24 US areas. Recovery among Cohort 3 donors was established by two negative PCRs, clearance, or symptom resolution. This specimen comes from a study of blood T cell repertoires in COVID-19. Study as a whole: Researchers got acute and convalescent COVID-19 samples from the United States, Italy and Spain.

The V end was cut by 3 bases, the J end by 4 bases, with 10 bases between. The CDR3 contains 13 residues. Germline V gene sequence: CDR1 MGHRA, CDR2 YSYEKL. Per the study methods: Counts of nucleated cells, estimated from reference gene primer amplification, were obtained. Data came from immunoSEQ multiplex PCR; TCRdb stores just in-frame clones and leaves some out. The D gene and trimming were derived from the DNA, and the V and J assignments and clone size from that table. Seen here are 280,000 or so clones, around nine tenths observed once, and the top ten hold about 5.5%. The sequenced sample was PBMCs or T cells enriched from blood (not recorded which). The J gene is TRBJ2-7, the V gene TRBV4-1, with a weak D call TRBD2 (6 bases). The origin of this receptor is a woman between 40 and 50 years old who had recovered from COVID-19. CDR3 sequence reads: CASSQIAAYEQYF. CDR3 coding DNA: TGCGCCAGCAGCCAGATAGCGGCTTACGAGCAGTACTTC.